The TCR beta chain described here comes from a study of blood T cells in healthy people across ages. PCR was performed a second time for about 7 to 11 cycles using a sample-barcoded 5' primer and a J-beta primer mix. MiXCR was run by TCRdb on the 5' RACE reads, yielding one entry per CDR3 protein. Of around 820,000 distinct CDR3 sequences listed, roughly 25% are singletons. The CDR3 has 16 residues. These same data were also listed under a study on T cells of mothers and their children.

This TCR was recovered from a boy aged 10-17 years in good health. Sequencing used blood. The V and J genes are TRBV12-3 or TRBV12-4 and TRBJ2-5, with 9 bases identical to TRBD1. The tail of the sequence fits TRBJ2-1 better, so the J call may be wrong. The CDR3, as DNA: TGTGCCAGCAGTCCCGGACAGGGGCTCCCTAGGGATGAGCAGTTCTTC. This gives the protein CASSPGQGLPRDEQFF.